This entry features one T cell receptor beta chain sequence. Antigen: not known. A read error may produce the germline difference seen at one junction end. The data derive from a study of tumor-infiltrating lymphocytes in primary liver carcinoma. Study observations and caveats: Tumor region pairs shared more overlap than did tumor-adjacent and tumor-blood pairs.

Investigators took RNA and DNA out together from about 19-30 mg of unsorted bulk tissue. Surgeons treated the primary liver carcinoma of the patients by surgical resection. The CDR3 consists of 16 residues. CDR1 is SGHAT and CDR2 is FQDESV in the germline V gene (reference sequence). The input was 450 to 500 ng total RNA; TCR beta cDNA was made from it with a constant-region primer. Sequencing libraries for TCR beta derived from three nested multiplex PCR rounds that used slightly modified ARM-PCR. Investigators reported that the first two PCR rounds, at roughly 10 cycles each, used TRBV1-TRBV30 forward primers with a C-beta reverse primer. From the multiplex PCR reads, TCRdb called clonotypes with MiXCR, one entry per CDR3 protein. The sample holds around 88,000 distinct CDR3 sequences; 68% are singletons and the top ten take around 25%.

The specimen sequenced was tumor-adjacent normal liver tissue. The chain uses TRBV11-1 and TRBJ2-1, with TRBD2 matching over 7 bases. The clonotype comes from a man in his forties or fifties with primary liver carcinoma and hepatitis B virus infection. The CDR3 sequence: CACSLARGGLYNERFF. The CDR3 nucleotides are TGTGCCTGCAGCTTAGCGCGGGGAGGGCTCTACAATGAGCGGTTCTTC.